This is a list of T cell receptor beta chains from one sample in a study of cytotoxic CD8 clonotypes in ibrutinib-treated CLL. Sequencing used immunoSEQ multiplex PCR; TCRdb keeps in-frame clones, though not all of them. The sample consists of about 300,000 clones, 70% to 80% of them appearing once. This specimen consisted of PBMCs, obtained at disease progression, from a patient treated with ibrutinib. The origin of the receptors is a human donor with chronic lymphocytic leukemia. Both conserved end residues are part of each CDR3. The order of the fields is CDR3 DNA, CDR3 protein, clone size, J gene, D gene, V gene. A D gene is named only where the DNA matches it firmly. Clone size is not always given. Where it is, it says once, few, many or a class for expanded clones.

TGTGCCAGCTCACCACGCGTCTCCTACGAGCAGTACTTC CASSPRVSYEQYF once TRBJ2-7 NA TRBV18
TGTGCCTCGGGGCGGTGGGGCACTGAAGCTTTCTTT CASGRWGTEAFF NA TRBJ1-1 NA TRBV7-6
TGTGCCAGCAGCTTAAGGGCCATCGTCAATGAGCAGTTCTTC CASSLRAIVNEQFF NA TRBJ2-1 NA TRBV7-2
TGCAGTGCTGATTACAATGAGCAGTTCTTC CSADYNEQFF NA TRBJ2-1 NA TRBV20-1
TGCGCCAGCAGCCCGGGGACTAGTGGCAATGAGCAGTTCTTC CASSPGTSGNEQFF NA TRBJ2-1 TRBD2 TRBV4-3
TGTGCCAGCAGCGGCAGGACAGGCGAGGGCTACACCTTC CASSGRTGEGYTF few TRBJ1-2 TRBD1 TRBV7-9
TGTGCCAGCGGACAGCTTTACTACGAGCAGTACTTC CASGQLYYEQYF NA TRBJ2-7 NA TRBV2
TGTGCCAGCAGTTACCTGGACAGGGGGATCACTGAAGCTTTCTTT CASSYLDRGITEAFF NA TRBJ1-1 TRBD1 TRBV6-5
TGTGCCAGCAGCGTAGAAGCGGGAGGGATCAGGGCCGGGGAGCTGTTTTTT CASSVEAGGIRAGELFF NA TRBJ2-2 TRBD2 TRBV9
TGTGCCAGCAGCCTAGATCGGACAGGCCGCTCTGGGGCCAACGTCCTGACTTTC CASSLDRTGRSGANVLTF NA TRBJ2-6 TRBD1 TRBV7-6
TGCAGCGTTGTCCCGAAAGGTGAAGCTTTCTTT CSVVPKGEAFF once TRBJ1-1 NA TRBV29-1
TGCGCCAGCAGCCAAGAATGGCAGGCCTACGAGCAGTACTTC CASSQEWQAYEQYF few TRBJ2-7 NA TRBV4-1
TGCAGCGGCTCCCGGGGGCGCACAGATACGCAGTATTTT CSGSRGRTDTQYF NA TRBJ2-3 NA TRBV29-1
TGCGCCAGCAGCCAAGAAGGCCGCAGGGGGCGTAATGCTGGCTACACCTTC CASSQEGRRGRNAGYTF NA TRBJ1-2 TRBD1 TRBV4-1
TGTGCCAGCAGTGAGAGGGGGATGAACACTGAAGCTTTCTTT CASSERGMNTEAFF NA TRBJ1-1 NA TRBV25-1
TGCAGCGTCGCGGGGGGGCATAGGTATGGCTACACCTTC CSVAGGHRYGYTF once TRBJ1-2 NA TRBV29-1
TGTGCCAGCAGCTTAGTTGGTGAGCAGTTCTTC CASSLVGEQFF NA TRBJ2-1 NA TRBV7-2
TGTGCCAGCAGCTTAGTCGGGATACAGGGGAGGGGAGTCAAAGAGACCCAGTACTTC CASSLVGIQGRGVKETQYF once TRBJ2-5 NA TRBV7-8
TGTGCTAGTGGTTTGGTATTTGGCCCAAAATTACTTAGGAACACTGAAGCTTTCTTT CASGLVFGPKLLRNTEAFF NA TRBJ1-1 NA TRBV12-5
TGTGCCAGCAGCCTCCTGACAGTCTCCTACGAGCAGTACTTC CASSLLTVSYEQYF NA TRBJ2-7 NA TRBV11-2
TGCGCCAGCAGCCAAGAGTTGACGATGAATCAGCCCCAGCATTTT CASSQELTMNQPQHF NA TRBJ1-5 NA TRBV4-1
TGCGCCAGCAGCCTGACTAGCGGGGGGGCTAATGAGCAGTTCTTC CASSLTSGGANEQFF NA TRBJ2-1 TRBD2 TRBV4-1
TGTGCCAGCAGCTCGAGGGGGGGCTCTGGGGCCAACGTCCTGACTTTC CASSSRGGSGANVLTF NA TRBJ2-6 NA TRBV7-2
TGCGCCAGCAGCCAAGATAGGGGACAGGGGACTGAAAAACTGTTTTTT CASSQDRGQGTEKLFF NA TRBJ1-4 TRBD1 TRBV4-1
TGTGCCAGCAGCTTAGCGGGACTAGCGGGAGAGCAGTACTTC CASSLAGLAGEQYF few TRBJ2-7 TRBD2 TRBV7-7
TGTGCCAGCAGCCCCTTGGGGTCAGATACGCAGTATTTT CASSPLGSDTQYF NA TRBJ2-3 NA TRBV9
TGTGCCAGCAGTTACTCCCGTGGGGGCGAGCAGTACTTC CASSYSRGGEQYF NA TRBJ2-7 NA TRBV6-5
TGTGCCAGCAGCCGGGACAGGGGGCCGGAGGAGCAGTTCTTC CASSRDRGPEEQFF NA TRBJ2-1 TRBD1 TRBV7-9
TGCGCCAGCAGCTTGGTTCCCCAGACTAGCGGAAACACCGGGGAGCTGTTTTTT CASSLVPQTSGNTGELFF few TRBJ2-2 TRBD2 TRBV5-1
TGTGCCAGTAGCATGACCCTCCACTCTGGAAACACCATATATTTT CASSMTLHSGNTIYF NA TRBJ1-3 NA TRBV19
TGTGCCAGCAGCCGACAGGGCTCCTACGAGCAGTACTTC CASSRQGSYEQYF NA TRBJ2-7 TRBD1 TRBV11-3
TGTGCCAGCAGCGTAGGATACGAGCAGTACTTC CASSVGYEQYF NA TRBJ2-7 NA TRBV27
TGCGCCAGCAGCCTAGAACTAGCGGGGGTCTACGAGCAGTACTTC CASSLELAGVYEQYF NA TRBJ2-7 TRBD2 TRBV5-1
TGTGCCAGCAGCATCGATATTTACGAGCAGTACTTC CASSIDIYEQYF NA TRBJ2-7 NA TRBV28
TGTGCCAGCAGCTTGTCAGGGAGATTCGGGAACACCGGGGAGCTGTTTTTT CASSLSGRFGNTGELFF NA TRBJ2-2 NA TRBV5-6
TGCAGCGTTGGCGAGGGGCATTACGAGCAGTACTTC CSVGEGHYEQYF few TRBJ2-7 NA TRBV29-1